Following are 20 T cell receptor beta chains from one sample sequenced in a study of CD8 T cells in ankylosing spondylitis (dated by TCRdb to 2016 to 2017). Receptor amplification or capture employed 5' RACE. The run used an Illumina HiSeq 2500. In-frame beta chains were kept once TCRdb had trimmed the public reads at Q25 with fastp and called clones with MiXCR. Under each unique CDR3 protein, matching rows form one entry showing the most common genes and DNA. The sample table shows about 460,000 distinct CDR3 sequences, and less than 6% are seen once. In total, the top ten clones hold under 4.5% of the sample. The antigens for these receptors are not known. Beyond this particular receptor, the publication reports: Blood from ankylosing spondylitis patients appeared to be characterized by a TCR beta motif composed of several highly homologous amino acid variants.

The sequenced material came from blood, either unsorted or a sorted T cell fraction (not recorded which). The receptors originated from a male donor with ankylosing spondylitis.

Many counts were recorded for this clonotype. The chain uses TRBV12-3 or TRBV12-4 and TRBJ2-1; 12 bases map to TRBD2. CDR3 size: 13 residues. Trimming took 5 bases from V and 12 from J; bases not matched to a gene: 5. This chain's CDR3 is CASSLLAGGTQFF. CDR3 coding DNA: TGTGCCAGCAGTCTCCTAGCGGGGGGGACGCAGTTCTTC.

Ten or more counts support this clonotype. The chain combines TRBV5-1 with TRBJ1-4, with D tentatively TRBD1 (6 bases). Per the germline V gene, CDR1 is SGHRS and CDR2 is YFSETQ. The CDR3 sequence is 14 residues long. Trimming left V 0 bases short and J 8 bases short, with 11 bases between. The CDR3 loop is CASSLVGAGEKLFF. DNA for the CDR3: TGCGCCAGCAGCTTGGTGGGGGCTGGGGAAAAACTGTTTTTT.

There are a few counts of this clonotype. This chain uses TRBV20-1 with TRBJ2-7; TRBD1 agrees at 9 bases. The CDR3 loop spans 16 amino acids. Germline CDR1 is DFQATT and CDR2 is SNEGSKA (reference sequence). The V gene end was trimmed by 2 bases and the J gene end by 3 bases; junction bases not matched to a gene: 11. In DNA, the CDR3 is TGCAGTGCTAGACACCCACAGGGGGCGAGGGACTACGAGCAGTACTTC. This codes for CSARHPQGARDYEQYF.

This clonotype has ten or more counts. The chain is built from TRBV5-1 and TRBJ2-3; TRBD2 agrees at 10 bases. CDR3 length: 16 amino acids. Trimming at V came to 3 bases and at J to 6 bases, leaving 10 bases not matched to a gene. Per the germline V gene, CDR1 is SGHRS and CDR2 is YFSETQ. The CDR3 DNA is TGCGCCAGCAGCTGGGATGGACTAGCGGATTCCGATACGCAGTATTTT. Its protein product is CASSWDGLADSDTQYF.

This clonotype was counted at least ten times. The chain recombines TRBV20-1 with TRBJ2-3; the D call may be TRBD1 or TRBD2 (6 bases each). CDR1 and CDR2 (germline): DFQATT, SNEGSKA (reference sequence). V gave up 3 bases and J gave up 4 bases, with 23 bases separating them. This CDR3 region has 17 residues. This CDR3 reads CSARGSSGPGGPDTQYF. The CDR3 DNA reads TGCAGTGCTAGGGGGAGCTCGGGACCCGGGGGCCCAGATACGCAGTATTTT.

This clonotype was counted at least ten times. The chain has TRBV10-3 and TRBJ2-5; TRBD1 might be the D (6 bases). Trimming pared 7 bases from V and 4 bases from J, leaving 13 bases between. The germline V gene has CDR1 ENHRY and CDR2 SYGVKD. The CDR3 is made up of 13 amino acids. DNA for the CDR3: TGTGCCATCACGAGGCAACAGGGAGAGACCCAGTACTTC. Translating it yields CAITRQQGETQYF.

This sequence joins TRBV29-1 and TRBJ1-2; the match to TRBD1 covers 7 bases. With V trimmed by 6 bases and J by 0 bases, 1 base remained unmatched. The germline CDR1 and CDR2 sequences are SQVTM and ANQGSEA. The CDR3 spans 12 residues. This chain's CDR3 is CSVGQTNYGYTF. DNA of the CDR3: TGCAGCGTGGGACAGACTAACTATGGCTACACCTTC.

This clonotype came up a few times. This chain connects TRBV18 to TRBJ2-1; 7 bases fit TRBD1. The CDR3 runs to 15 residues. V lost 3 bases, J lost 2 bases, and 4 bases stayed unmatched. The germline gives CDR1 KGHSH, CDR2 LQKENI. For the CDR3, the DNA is TGTGCCAGCTCACCGGACAGGACCCCCTACAATGAGCAGTTCTTC. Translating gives CASSPDRTPYNEQFF.

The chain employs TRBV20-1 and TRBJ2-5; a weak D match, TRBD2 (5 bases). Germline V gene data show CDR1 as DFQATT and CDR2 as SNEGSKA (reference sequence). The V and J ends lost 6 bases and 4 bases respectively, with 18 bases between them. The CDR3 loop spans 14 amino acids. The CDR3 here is CSAGFLRRGETQYF. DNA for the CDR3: TGCAGTGCGGGGTTTTTGCGACGGGGAGAGACCCAGTACTTC.

DNA of the CDR3: TGTGCCAGCAGCTTAGGCGTTGGGTATGAGCAGTTCTTC. Translating gives CASSLGVGYEQFF. The chain is built from TRBV7-9 and TRBJ2-1, with unresolved D. The V gene's germline CDR1 is SEHNR and CDR2 FQNEAQ (reference sequence). The CDR3 has 13 residues. The ends were cut back, 1 base at V and 8 bases at J, with 9 bases in the middle.

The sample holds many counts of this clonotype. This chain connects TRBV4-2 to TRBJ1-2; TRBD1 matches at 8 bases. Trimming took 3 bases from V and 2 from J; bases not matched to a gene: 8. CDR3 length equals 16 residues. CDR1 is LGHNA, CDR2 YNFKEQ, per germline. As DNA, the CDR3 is TGTGCCAGCAGCCACCTTGGACAGGGAAGGAACTATGGCTACACCTTC. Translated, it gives CASSHLGQGRNYGYTF.

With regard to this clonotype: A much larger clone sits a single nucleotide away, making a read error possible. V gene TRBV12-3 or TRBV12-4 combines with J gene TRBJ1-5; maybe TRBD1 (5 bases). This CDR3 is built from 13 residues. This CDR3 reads CASSLGARQAQHF. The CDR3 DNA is TGTGCCAGCAGCTTAGGGGCACGACAAGCCCAGCATTTT.

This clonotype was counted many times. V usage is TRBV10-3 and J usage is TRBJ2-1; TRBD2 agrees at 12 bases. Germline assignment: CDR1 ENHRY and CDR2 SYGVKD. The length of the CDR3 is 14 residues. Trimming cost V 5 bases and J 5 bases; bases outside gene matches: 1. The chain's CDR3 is CAISPSGRDNEQFF. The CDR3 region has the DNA TGTGCCATCAGTCCTAGCGGGAGGGACAATGAGCAGTTCTTC.

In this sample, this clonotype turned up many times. The CDR3, as DNA: TGTGCCAGCAGTCACCGGGACAGGAACACCGGGGAGCTGTTTTTT. Protein: CASSHRDRNTGELFF. The V call is TRBV5-6, the J call TRBJ2-2; 7 nucleotides agree with TRBD1. Looked up from germline, CDR1 is SGHDT and CDR2 is YYEEEE. The CDR3 extends over 15 amino acids. J was trimmed by 1 base and V by 5 bases; bases with no gene match: 5.

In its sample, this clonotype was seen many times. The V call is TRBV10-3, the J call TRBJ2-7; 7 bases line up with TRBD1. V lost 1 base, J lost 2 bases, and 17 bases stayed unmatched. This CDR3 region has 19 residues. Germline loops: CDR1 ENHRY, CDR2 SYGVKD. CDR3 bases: TGTGCCATCAGTGAGTTTGGGACAGCGCCGCTAGTTCGAACCTACGAGCAGTACTTC. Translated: CAISEFGTAPLVRTYEQYF.

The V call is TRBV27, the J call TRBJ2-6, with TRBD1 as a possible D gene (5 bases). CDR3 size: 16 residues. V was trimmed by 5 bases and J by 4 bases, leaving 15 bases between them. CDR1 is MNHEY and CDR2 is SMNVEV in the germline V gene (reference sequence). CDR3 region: CASSKLDSTGANVLTF. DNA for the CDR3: TGTGCCAGCAGTAAATTAGACAGTACCGGGGCCAACGTCCTGACTTTC.

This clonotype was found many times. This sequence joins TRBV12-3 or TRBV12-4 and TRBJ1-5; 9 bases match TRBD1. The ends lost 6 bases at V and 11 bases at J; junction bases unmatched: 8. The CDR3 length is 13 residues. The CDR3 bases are TGTGCCAGCAGGTATGGGACAGGGAAGGCCCAGCATTTT. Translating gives CASRYGTGKAQHF.

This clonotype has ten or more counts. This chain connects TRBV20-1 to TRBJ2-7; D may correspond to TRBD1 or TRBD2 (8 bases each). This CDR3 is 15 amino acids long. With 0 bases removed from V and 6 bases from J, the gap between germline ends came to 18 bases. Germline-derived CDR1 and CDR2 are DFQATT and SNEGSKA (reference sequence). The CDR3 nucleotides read TGCAGTGCTAGAGATCAGGGGGCCACTAGCGGCGAGCAGTACTTC. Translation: CSARDQGATSGEQYF.

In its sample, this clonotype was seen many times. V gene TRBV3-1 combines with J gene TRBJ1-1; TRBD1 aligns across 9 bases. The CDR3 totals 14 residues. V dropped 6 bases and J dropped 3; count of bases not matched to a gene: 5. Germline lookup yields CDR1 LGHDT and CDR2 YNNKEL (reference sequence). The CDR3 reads CASSRTGGHTEAFF. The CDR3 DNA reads TGTGCCAGCAGTCGAACAGGGGGCCACACTGAAGCTTTCTTT.

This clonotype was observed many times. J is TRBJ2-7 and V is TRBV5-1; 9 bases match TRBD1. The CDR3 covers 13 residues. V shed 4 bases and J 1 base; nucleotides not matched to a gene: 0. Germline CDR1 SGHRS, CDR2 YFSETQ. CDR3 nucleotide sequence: TGCGCCAGCAGCGGGACAGGGTCCTACGAGCAGTACTTC. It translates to CASSGTGSYEQYF.